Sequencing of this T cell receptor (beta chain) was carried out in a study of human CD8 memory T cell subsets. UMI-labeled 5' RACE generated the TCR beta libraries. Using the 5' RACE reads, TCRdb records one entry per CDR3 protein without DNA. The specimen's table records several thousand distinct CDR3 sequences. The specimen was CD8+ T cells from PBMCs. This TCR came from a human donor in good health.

This chain's CDR3 is CASSQEEEGGVYGYTF. V and J are TRBV4-2 and TRBJ1-2. CDR3 length equals 16 residues. CDR1 is LGHNA and CDR2 is YNFKEQ in the germline V gene.